One and the same sample provided the 24 T cell receptor beta chains below, sequenced in a study of cytomegalovirus exposure and HLA in healthy donors. This table comes from immunoSEQ multiplex PCR, and its TCRdb copy is limited to in-frame clones, with some not included. The profile shows 100,000 or so clones, roughly 95% of them singletons. The specimen sequenced was PBMCs. The source is a woman younger than 30 in good health and CMV-seronegative.

With respect to this clone: The junction departs from the called germline gene at one end, perhaps through a read error. This chain uses TRBV2 with TRBJ1-1; maybe TRBD1 (5 bases). In germline, CDR1 is SNHLY, CDR2 FYNNEI. This CDR3 has 11 residues. The DNA of the CDR3 is TGTGCCAGCACCATAGGTTTGGGGCCGATCTTT. This sequence encodes CASTIGLGPIF.

The rearrangement joins TRBV9 to TRBJ2-1, with D maybe TRBD2 (7 bases). Per germline, CDR1 SGDLS and CDR2 YYNGEE. This CDR3 is built from 14 residues. V was cut by 4 bases and J by 7 bases, with 15 bases left in between. CDR3 residues: CASSPQRGGNEQFF. Written as DNA, the CDR3 is TGTGCCAGCAGCCCCCAGAGGGGGGGGAATGAGCAGTTCTTC.

The V gene is TRBV30, the J gene TRBJ1-1, with TRBD1 matching over 8 bases. Trimming took 3 bases from V and 6 from J; bases not matched to a gene: 6. Germline CDR1 GTSNPN, CDR2 SVGIG (reference sequence). The CDR3 length is 13 residues. CDR3 in DNA: TGTGCCTGGAGCGCCCAGGGGGCTTCTGAAGCTTTCTTT. It codes for CAWSAQGASEAFF.

V usage is TRBV9 and J usage is TRBJ1-5; TRBD1 matches 9 bases. J lost 3 bases, V lost 0 bases, and 7 bases had no gene match. Germline V lookup: CDR1 SGDLS, CDR2 YYNGEE. The CDR3 has 17 amino acids. For the CDR3, the DNA is TGTGCCAGCAGCGTAGAAGGGACAGGGATGGACAATCAGCCCCAGCATTTT. Its translation is CASSVEGTGMDNQPQHF.

V and J are TRBV6-5 and TRBJ1-1; a possible D gene is TRBD1 (5 bases). V dropped 6 bases and J dropped 1 base, with 12 bases sitting between them. The CDR3 contains 14 residues. Germline CDR1 and CDR2: MNHEY and SVGAGI. The CDR3 sequence: CASSPNDRNTEAFF. CDR3 DNA sequence: TGTGCCAGCAGCCCTAACGACAGGAACACTGAAGCTTTCTTT.

V and J are TRBV6-6 and TRBJ2-5; D not certain. Germline CDR1 reads MNHNY; CDR2 reads SVGAGI (reference sequence). The CDR3 is made up of 13 amino acids. V was pared by 4 bases and J by 5 bases, with 11 bases between. The CDR3 loop reads CASSWVAGETQYF. CDR3 coding DNA: TGTGCCAGCAGTTGGGTTGCCGGGGAGACCCAGTACTTC.

This clone has just one count. The chain links TRBV10-3 to TRBJ1-5; 7 bases agree with TRBD1. This CDR3 contains 17 residues. Germline loops: CDR1 ENHRY, CDR2 SYGVKD. Germline trimming cut 0 bases from V and 7 bases from J; bases unmatched to any gene: 12. The chain's CDR3 is CAISESTTGESGQPQHF. Here the CDR3 DNA reads TGTGCCATCAGTGAGTCGACTACAGGGGAAAGCGGGCAGCCCCAGCATTTT.

This chain connects TRBV29-1 to TRBJ2-3, with TRBD2 matching over 12 bases. This CDR3 spans 15 amino acids. In germline, CDR1 is SQVTM, CDR2 ANQGSEA. V lost 4 bases and J lost 6; bases outside the gene matches: 8. The CDR3 region has the DNA TGCAGCGTTGGGACTAGCGGGACTTCAGGGGATACGCAGTATTTT. Encoded protein: CSVGTSGTSGDTQYF.

The chain couples TRBV6-1 to TRBJ1-1, with D possibly matching TRBD1 (6 bases). V was clipped by 5 bases and J by 1 base, with 17 bases between them. This CDR3 comprises 16 residues. The germline V gene encodes CDR1 MNHNS and CDR2 SASEGT. The CDR3 sequence: CASSKELRGWNTEAFF. The CDR3 coding sequence is TGTGCCAGCAGTAAAGAACTCAGGGGATGGAACACTGAAGCTTTCTTT.

V usage is TRBV6-5 and J usage is TRBJ1-2; D might be TRBD1 (6 bases). V gave up 0 bases and J gave up 8 bases, with 13 bases separating them. The CDR3 spans 14 residues. CDR1 and CDR2 (germline): MNHEY, SVGAGI. CDR3 DNA: TGTGCCAGCAGTTACTCAAGGACAGTTGGGGGCTACACCTTC. Protein: CASSYSRTVGGYTF.

The gene calls are TRBV25-1 and TRBJ2-7, with 9 positions matching TRBD1. The ends lost 4 bases at V and 3 bases at J; junction bases unmatched: 4. This CDR3 has 14 residues. CDR1 MGHDK and CDR2 SYGVNS come from the germline V gene. The DNA for the CDR3 is TGTGCCAGCAGTGTCCGGGACAGGGACTACGAGCAGTACTTC. Translation: CASSVRDRDYEQYF.

The chain is built from TRBV15 and TRBJ1-1; D is uncertain. V was clipped by 5 bases and J by 3 bases, with 7 bases between them. CDR1 and CDR2 from the germline V gene are LNHNV and YYDKDF (reference sequence). The CDR3 is 12 residues long. CDR3 sequence (DNA): TGTGCCACCAGCCTACGATACACTGAAGCTTTCTTT. Translating gives CATSLRYTEAFF.

The chain carries TRBV29-1 and TRBJ2-5; possibly TRBD2 for D (6 bases). CDR3 length equals 12 residues. The V end was cut by 7 bases, the J end by 5 bases, with 14 bases between. Germline CDR1 and CDR2: SQVTM and ANQGSEA. CDR3 residues: CSATIGGETQYF. CDR3 sequence (DNA): TGCAGCGCGACGATTGGGGGGGAGACCCAGTACTTC.

This chain connects TRBV7-9 to TRBJ1-2; D is perhaps TRBD1 (6 bases). With 5 bases removed from V and 4 bases from J, the gap between germline ends came to 23 bases. Germline-derived CDR1 and CDR2 are SEHNR and FQNEAQ (reference sequence). The CDR3 loop spans 17 amino acids. This CDR3 reads CASSPPGGGAGPYGYTF. The CDR3 nucleotides are TGTGCCAGCAGCCCCCCTGGTGGGGGCGCGGGTCCCTATGGCTACACCTTC.

The rearrangement joins TRBV6-6 to TRBJ1-2, with TRBD1 identical over 10 bases. The J segment lost 7 bases and the V segment lost 6 bases, leaving 8 bases of the junction unmatched. This CDR3 comprises 14 residues. From germline, CDR1 is MNHNY and CDR2 SVGAGI (reference sequence). DNA of the CDR3: TGTGCCAGCAGCCTCGAGGGGACAGGGGTTGGCTACACCTTC. This translates into CASSLEGTGVGYTF.

The CDR3 here is CASSLGLPETQYF. In DNA, the CDR3 is TGCGCCAGCAGCTTAGGACTCCCAGAGACCCAGTACTTC. This chain uses TRBV5-1 with TRBJ2-5, with D possibly matching TRBD2 (5 bases). This CDR3 has 13 residues. Trimming left V 2 bases short and J 4 bases short, with 9 bases between. Germline CDR1 is SGHRS and CDR2 is YFSETQ.

The count of this clone is one. The chain has TRBV19 and TRBJ1-2; 11 bases agree with TRBD1. J gave up 8 bases and V 0 bases, and 5 bases lay outside the gene matches. Germline-derived CDR1 and CDR2 are LNHDA and SQIVND (reference sequence). The CDR3 is 15 residues long. CDR3 sequence (DNA): TGTGCCAGTAGTATAGAAGGACAGGGGGCGCAGGGCTACACCTTC. Its translation is CASSIEGQGAQGYTF.

V is TRBV7-9 and J is TRBJ1-2; 10 bases line up with TRBD1. The CDR3 extends over 14 amino acids. V shed 1 base and J 8 bases; nucleotides not matched to a gene: 4. CDR1 is SEHNR and CDR2 is FQNEAQ in the germline V gene (reference sequence). CDR3 DNA sequence: TGTGCCAGCAGCTTAGGGCGGGACAGGGGAGGCTACACCTTC. It codes for CASSLGRDRGGYTF.

The chain links TRBV11-3 to TRBJ2-1; perhaps TRBD2 as D (6 bases). Trimming stripped 5 bases from V and 8 bases from J, with 19 bases between. The CDR3 is 15 amino acids. CDR1 is SGHNT and CDR2 is YENEEA in the germline V gene. CDR3 DNA: TGTGCCAGCAGCCCAGTCGCGCTAGCGAACTATGAGCAGTTCTTC. Its translation is CASSPVALANYEQFF.

This clone was counted a few times. V usage is TRBV5-6 and J usage is TRBJ1-2, with D hard to call. V dropped 10 bases and J dropped 3 bases, with 13 bases sitting between them. The CDR3 has 12 residues. From germline, CDR1 is SGHDT and CDR2 YYEEEE. The CDR3 reads CAPAVGYYGYTF. The DNA of the CDR3 is TGTGCCCCAGCTGTGGGCTACTATGGCTACACCTTC.

The chain is built from TRBV15 and TRBJ2-2; possible D gene TRBD2, 6 bases. Germline assignment: CDR1 LNHNV and CDR2 YYDKDF (reference sequence). With 5 bases removed from V and 2 bases from J, the gap between germline ends came to 12 bases. There are 15 residues in the CDR3. The CDR3 nucleotides read TGTGCCACCAGCTTAGGGACTTTTAACACCGGGGAGCTGTTTTTT. Translation: CATSLGTFNTGELFF.

This clone appeared a single time. The chain carries TRBV11-2 and TRBJ1-6, with 7 bases lining up with TRBD1. The germline CDR1 and CDR2 sequences are SGHAT and FQNNGV. With V trimmed by 4 bases and J by 14 bases, 5 bases remained unmatched. This CDR3 region has 12 residues. The CDR3 region is CASSSQGQSLHF. The CDR3 coding sequence is TGTGCCAGCAGCTCACAGGGACAGTCCCTCCACTTT.

In this sample, this clone turned up once. The gene calls are TRBV7-9 and TRBJ1-3; 9 bases map to TRBD1. Trimming cost V 5 bases and J 6 bases; bases outside gene matches: 5. CDR3 size: 14 residues. In germline, CDR1 is SEHNR, CDR2 FQNEAQ (reference sequence). The CDR3 DNA sequence: TGTGCCAGCAGCCCAACAGGGGGCGTAAACACCATATATTTT. This codes for CASSPTGGVNTIYF.

The V call is TRBV4-3, the J call TRBJ2-7, with 8 bases that match TRBD2. The CDR3 runs 16 residues. Germline CDR1 reads LGHNA; CDR2 reads YSLEER. V lost 4 bases and J lost 0; bases outside the gene matches: 8. The CDR3 is CASSPDGAGGSYEQYF. CDR3 DNA sequence: TGCGCCAGCAGCCCGGATGGGGCGGGGGGCTCCTACGAGCAGTACTTC.